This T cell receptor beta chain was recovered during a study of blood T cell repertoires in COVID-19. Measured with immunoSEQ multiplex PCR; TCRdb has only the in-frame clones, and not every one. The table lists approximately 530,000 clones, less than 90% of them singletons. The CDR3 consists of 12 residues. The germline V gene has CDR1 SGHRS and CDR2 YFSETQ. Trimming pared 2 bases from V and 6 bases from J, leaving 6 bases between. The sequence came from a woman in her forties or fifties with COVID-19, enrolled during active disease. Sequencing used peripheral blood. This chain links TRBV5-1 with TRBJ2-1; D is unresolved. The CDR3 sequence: CASSFRGNEQFF. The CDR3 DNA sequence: TGCGCCAGCAGCTTTAGAGGCAATGAGCAGTTCTTC.